The T cell receptor (beta chain) described here comes from a study of control samples from healthy donors and cancer patients. TCRdb keeps only in-frame clones here, not all; method: immunoSEQ multiplex PCR. Of roughly 200,000 clones listed, over 80% are singletons. Germline V gene sequence: CDR1 SGHRS, CDR2 YFSETQ. The CDR3 loop spans 13 amino acids. Trimming took 0 bases from V and 5 from J, leaving 3 bases between them. This chain links TRBV5-1 with TRBJ1-6; D gene unclear. This sequence originates from a young man in good health. Sequencing used blood. The CDR3 coding sequence is TGCGCCAGCAGCTTGGCGGATAATTCACCCCTCCACTTT. This sequence encodes CASSLADNSPLHF.